This T cell receptor (beta chain) appears in the sequencing data of a study of blood T cell repertoires in COVID-19 (dated by TCRdb to 2020 to 2022). About the investigation overall: ImmuneRACE Cohort 3 recovered participants were defined by two consecutive negative NP/OP PCR tests, healthcare professional clearance, or symptom resolution. The material from the prospective study consisted of cDNA or gDNA derived from T cells, B-cell-depleted T cells, or PBMCs. Subjects who had been exposed to COVID-19, were actively infected with it, or had recovered from it provided the deeply sampled blood TCRbeta repertoires that made up the dataset. Samples were obtained from the ongoing ImmuneRACE study (first 160 participants) and from about 1,300 subjects provided by 6 global collaborators. Samples from collaborators originated in the United States, Italy and Spain and spanned both the acute and convalescent phases of COVID-19. A freely available public database, intended as a resource for researchers studying the immune response to SARS-CoV-2, is where the repertoires were released. HLA class I and class II types, where available, came from metadata supplied by the sample provider rather than from assay-based typing. Sample metadata almost always included a de-identified subject ID, COVID-19 status, age in years and sex.

Overall study results and their limits: Clinical and demographic metadata were provided uncurated, with the amount varying by source and participant.

From the germline V gene, CDR1 is LGHNA and CDR2 is YSLEER. Including cysteine and phenylalanine, the CDR3 has 14 amino acids. Only the CDR3 part of the read is kept: 42 bases, read in frame from the first base. The junction shows trimming of 1 base on V and 7 bases on J, plus 14 bases between the germline ends. TCRbeta CDR3 regions were amplified from genomic DNA by means of the immunoSEQ Assay, a bias-controlled multiplex PCR. From the authors' description of their analysis: The number of nucleated cells in each sample was estimated from the amplification of reference gene primers within the assay. To quantify the absolute abundance of each unique TCRbeta CDR3 rearrangement, sequence reads were collapsed and filtered. Productive Simpson clonality was computed per sample as the square root of Simpson's diversity index over productive rearrangements. The source is immuneACCESS, and TCRdb retained only in-frame sequences with V and J called. Part of the clones is not carried over; for the studies checked, unresolved V genes explain less than half of this, and the remainder is unexplained. V and J calls and clone size are given by that table; D and trimming were obtained from the DNA. A total of around 200,000 clones appear in this sample, 86% of them only once. Of the sample, about 3.1% is held by the ten largest clones.

Regarding this clone: No antigen is known for it. Base qualities are not at hand, and no much larger clone is one base apart.

Enrolling through a virtual design, the prospective study's participants ranged in age from roughly 18 to 90 years and lived across 24 United States geographic areas. In the prospective study, participants were assigned to cohorts based on the clinical history participants reported in a screening survey and a study questionnaire. In the prospective study, whole blood, serum and a nasopharyngeal or oropharyngeal swab were collected from each participant by mobile phlebotomists. Over a roughly 2-month period, participants in the prospective study had the option of providing additional blood draws and questionnaires. Prospective study blood samples were shipped either frozen or at room temperature before DNA extraction.

The chain employs TRBV4-3 and TRBJ2-7, with a weak D call of TRBD1 (7 bases match). The sequence derives from a woman in her forties or fifties in a cohort exposed to, infected with or recovered from COVID-19 (not recorded which). The specimen sequenced was PBMCs or T cells enriched from blood (not recorded which). The CDR3 protein sequence reads: CASSQGGRGEEQYF. The nucleotide sequence reads TGCGCCAGCAGCCAAGGCGGCAGGGGGGAGGAGCAGTACTTC.